The T cell receptor (beta chain) under discussion was sequenced for a study of response to subunit inactivated influenza vaccine (dated by TCRdb to 2016 to 2019). As for the study more broadly: To follow how T cells responded to a trivalent subunit inactivated influenza vaccine, the researchers relied on deep quantitative profiling of the T cell receptor repertoire. Beyond this particular receptor, the publication reports: The authors proposed that each seasonal influenza vaccination may bring in only a limited number of new T cells.

Including cysteine and phenylalanine, the CDR3 has 14 amino acids. The DNA shown is the 42-base CDR3, in frame from base 1. Looking up the germline V gene yields CDR1 MNHEY and CDR2 SVGAGI. The V and J ends are trimmed by 2 bases and 3 bases, leaving 7 bases between them. As concerns this clonotype: What this receptor recognizes is not known. Within one base of it there is no much larger clone, and no base qualities were kept.

Receptor libraries were prepared by RT-PCR. The run used an Illumina HiSeq 2500. TCRdb cleaned the public reads at Q25 with fastp, built clones with MiXCR and kept in-frame beta chains. Identical CDR3 proteins give one entry, which carries the most common genes and DNA. Present in this sample are about 500,000 distinct CDR3 sequences, about 17% of which were seen just once. Over 2.5% of the sample belongs to the ten largest clones. The rearranged chain carries TRBV6-5 and TRBJ2-2, with the D segment identity uncertain. The receptor comes from a man aged 50-75 years who received an inactivated influenza vaccine. Donor details come from another sample of the same person, matched by shared clones. The source material was CD4+ T cells sorted from PBMCs, sampled around 25 months after vaccination. The bases read TGTGCCAGCAGTTACGGCGTTTACACCGGGGAGCTGTTTTTT. This codes for CASSYGVYTGELFF.